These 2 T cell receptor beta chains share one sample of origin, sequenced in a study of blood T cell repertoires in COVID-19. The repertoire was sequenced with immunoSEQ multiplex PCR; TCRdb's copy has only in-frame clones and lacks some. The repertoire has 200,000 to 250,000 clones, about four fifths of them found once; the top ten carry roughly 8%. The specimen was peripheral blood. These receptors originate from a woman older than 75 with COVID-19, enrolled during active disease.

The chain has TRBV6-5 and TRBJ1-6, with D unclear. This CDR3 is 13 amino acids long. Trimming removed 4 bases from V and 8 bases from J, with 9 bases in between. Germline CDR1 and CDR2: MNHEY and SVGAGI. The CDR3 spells CASSFQNDSPLHF. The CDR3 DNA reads TGTGCCAGCAGTTTCCAGAACGATTCACCCCTCCACTTT.

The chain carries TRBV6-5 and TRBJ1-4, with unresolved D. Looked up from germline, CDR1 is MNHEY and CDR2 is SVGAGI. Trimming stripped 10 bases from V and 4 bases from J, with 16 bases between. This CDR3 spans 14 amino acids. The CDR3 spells CAITAGRNNEKLFF. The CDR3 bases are TGTGCCATCACGGCCGGCAGGAATAATGAAAAACTGTTTTTT.